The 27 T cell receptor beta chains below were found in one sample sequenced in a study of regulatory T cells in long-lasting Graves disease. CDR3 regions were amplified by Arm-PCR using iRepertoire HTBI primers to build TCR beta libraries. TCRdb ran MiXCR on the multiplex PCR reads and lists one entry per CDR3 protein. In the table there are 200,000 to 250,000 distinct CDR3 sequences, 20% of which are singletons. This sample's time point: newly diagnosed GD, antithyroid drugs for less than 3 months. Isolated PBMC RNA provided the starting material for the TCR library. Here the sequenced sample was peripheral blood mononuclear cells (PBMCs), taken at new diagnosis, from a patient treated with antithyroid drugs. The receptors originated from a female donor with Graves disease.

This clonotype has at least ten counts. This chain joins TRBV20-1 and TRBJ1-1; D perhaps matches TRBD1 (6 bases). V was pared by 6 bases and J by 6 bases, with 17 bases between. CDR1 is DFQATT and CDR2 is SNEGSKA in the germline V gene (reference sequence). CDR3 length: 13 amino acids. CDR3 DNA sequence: TGCAGTGCGTCAAACGGGGACAAGTCTGAAGCTTTCTTT. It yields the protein CSASNGDKSEAFF.

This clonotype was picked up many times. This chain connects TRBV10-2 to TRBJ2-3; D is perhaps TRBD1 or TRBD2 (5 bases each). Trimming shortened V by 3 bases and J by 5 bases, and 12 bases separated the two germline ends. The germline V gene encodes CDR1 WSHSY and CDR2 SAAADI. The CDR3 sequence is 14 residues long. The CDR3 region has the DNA TGCGCCAGCAGTGATGGGGGAGTGGGAGATACGCAGTATTTT. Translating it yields CASSDGGVGDTQYF.

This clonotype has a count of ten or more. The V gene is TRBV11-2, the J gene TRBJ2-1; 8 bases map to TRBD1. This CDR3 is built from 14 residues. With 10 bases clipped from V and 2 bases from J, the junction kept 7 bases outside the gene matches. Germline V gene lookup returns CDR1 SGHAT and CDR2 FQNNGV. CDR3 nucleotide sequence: TGTGCCACTAGCCCACAGGGGGCCTACAATGAGCAGTTCTTC. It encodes CATSPQGAYNEQFF. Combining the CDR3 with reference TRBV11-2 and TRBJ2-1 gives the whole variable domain EAGVAQSPRYKIIEKRQSVAFWCNPISGHATLYWYQQILGQGPKLLIQFQNNGVVDDSQLPKDRFSAERLKGVDSTLKIQPAKLEDSAVYLCATSPQGAYNEQFFGPGTRLTVL.

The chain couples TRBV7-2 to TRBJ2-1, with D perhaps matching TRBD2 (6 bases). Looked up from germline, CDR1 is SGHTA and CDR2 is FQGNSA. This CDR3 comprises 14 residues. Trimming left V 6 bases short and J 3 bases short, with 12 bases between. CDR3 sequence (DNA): TGTGCCAGCAGGCTCCGGGACTTCTACAATGAGCAGTTCTTC. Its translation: CASRLRDFYNEQFF.

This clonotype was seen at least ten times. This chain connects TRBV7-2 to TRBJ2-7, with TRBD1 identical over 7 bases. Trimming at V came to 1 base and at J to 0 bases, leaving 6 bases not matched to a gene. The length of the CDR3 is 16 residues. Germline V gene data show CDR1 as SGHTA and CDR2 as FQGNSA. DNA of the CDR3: TGTGCCAGCAGCTTAGGTTGGGGGACAGTCTCCTACGAGCAGTACTTC. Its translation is CASSLGWGTVSYEQYF.

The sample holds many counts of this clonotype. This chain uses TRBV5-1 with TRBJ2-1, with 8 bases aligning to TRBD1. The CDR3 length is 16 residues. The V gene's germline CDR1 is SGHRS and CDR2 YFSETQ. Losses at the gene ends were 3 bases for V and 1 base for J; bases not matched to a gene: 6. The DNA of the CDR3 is TGCGCCAGCAGCTACCGACAGGGGCCATCCTACAATGAGCAGTTCTTC. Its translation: CASSYRQGPSYNEQFF.

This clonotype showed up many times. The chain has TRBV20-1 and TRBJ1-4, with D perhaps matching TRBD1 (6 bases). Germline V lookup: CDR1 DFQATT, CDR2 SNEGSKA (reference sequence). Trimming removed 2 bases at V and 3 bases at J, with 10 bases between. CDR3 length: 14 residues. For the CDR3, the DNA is TGCAGTGCTAGACCGACAGGACCTAATGAAAAACTGTTTTTT. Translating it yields CSARPTGPNEKLFF.

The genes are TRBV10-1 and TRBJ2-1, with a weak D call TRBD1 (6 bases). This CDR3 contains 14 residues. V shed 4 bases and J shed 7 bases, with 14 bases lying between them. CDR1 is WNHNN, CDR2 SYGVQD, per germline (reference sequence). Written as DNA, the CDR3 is TGCGCCAGCAGTGGTCAGGGGACGAAGAATGAGCAGTTCTTC. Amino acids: CASSGQGTKNEQFF.

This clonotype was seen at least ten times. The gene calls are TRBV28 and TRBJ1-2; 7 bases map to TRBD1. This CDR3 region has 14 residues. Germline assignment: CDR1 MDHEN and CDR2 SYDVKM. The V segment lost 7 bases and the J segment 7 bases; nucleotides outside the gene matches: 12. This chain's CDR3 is CASTETTGDFGYTF. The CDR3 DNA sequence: TGTGCCAGCACCGAAACCACAGGGGACTTTGGCTACACCTTC.

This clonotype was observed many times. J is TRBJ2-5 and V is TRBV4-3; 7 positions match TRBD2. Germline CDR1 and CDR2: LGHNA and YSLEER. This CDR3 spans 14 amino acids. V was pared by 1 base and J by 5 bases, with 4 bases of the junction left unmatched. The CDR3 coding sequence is TGCGCCAGCAGCCAAGGGGCAGCGGGGGAGACCCAGTACTTC. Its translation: CASSQGAAGETQYF.

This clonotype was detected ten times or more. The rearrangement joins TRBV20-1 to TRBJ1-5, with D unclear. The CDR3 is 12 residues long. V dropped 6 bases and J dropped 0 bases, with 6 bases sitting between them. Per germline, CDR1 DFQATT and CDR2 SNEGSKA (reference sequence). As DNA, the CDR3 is TGCAGTGCCAGCGATAGCAATCAGCCCCAGCATTTT. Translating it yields CSASDSNQPQHF.

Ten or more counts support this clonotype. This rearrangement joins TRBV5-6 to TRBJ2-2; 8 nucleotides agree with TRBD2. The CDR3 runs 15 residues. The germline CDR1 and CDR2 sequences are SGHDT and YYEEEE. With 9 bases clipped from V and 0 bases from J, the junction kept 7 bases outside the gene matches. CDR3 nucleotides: TGTGCCACTAGGGAGACTAGCGCGAACACCGGGGAGCTGTTTTTT. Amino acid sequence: CATRETSANTGELFF.

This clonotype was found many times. CDR3 residues: CASSSQGTNGYTF. CDR3 bases: TGTGCCAGCAGCTCTCAGGGAACGAATGGCTACACCTTC. J is TRBJ1-2 and V is TRBV5-4; D possibly corresponds to TRBD1 (5 bases). CDR3 length equals 13 residues. CDR1 SGHNT and CDR2 YYREEE come from the germline V gene (reference sequence). Between the trimmed V and J ends, which lost 3 bases and 6 bases, there was a span of 12 bases.

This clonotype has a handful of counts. The CDR3 loop is CASSLGFTYEQYF. CDR3 sequence (DNA): TGTGCCAGCAGCCTTGGTTTCACCTACGAGCAGTACTTC. The V and J genes are TRBV7-9 and TRBJ2-7; no definite D call. Trimming left V 5 bases short and J 2 bases short, with 10 bases between. The CDR3 has 13 amino acids. The germline gives CDR1 SEHNR, CDR2 FQNEAQ (reference sequence).

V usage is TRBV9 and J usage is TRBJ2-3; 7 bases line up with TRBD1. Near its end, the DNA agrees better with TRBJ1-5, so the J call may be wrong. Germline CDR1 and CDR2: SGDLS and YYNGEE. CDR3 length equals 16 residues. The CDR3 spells CASSVGEKGATDTQHF. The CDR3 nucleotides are TGTGCCAGCAGCGTAGGAGAGAAGGGGGCGACAGATACGCAGCATTTT.

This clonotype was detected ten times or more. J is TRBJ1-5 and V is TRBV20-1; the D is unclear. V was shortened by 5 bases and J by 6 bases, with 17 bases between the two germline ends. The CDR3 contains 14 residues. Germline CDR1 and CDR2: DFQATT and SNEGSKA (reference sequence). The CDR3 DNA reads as TGCAGTGCTCGGGCCGACCGAACAAGTCAGCCCCAGCATTTT. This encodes CSARADRTSQPQHF.

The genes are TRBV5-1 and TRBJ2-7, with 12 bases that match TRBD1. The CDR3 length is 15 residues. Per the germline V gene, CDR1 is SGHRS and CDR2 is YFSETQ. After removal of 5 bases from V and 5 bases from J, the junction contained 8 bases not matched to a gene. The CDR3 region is CASRPRGTGGDEQYF. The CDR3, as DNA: TGCGCCAGCAGACCGAGAGGGACAGGGGGCGACGAGCAGTACTTC.

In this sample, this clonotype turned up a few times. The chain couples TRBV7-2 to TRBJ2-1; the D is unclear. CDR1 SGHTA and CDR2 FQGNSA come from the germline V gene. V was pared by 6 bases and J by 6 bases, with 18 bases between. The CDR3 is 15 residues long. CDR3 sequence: CASSSSQGRFNEQFF. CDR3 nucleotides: TGTGCCAGCAGTTCCTCTCAAGGACGGTTCAATGAGCAGTTCTTC. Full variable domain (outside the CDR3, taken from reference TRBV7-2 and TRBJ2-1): GAGVSQSPSNKVTEKGKDVELRCDPISGHTALYWYRQSLGQGLEFLIYFQGNSAPDKSGLPSDRFSAERTGGSVSTLTIQRTQQEDSAVYLCASSSSQGRFNEQFFGPGTRLTVL.

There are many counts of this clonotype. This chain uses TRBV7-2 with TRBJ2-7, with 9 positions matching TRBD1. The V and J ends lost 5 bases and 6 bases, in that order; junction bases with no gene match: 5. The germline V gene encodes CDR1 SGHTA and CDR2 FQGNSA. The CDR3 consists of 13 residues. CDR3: CASSRDRVGEQYF. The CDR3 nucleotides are TGTGCCAGCAGCCGGGACAGGGTCGGCGAGCAGTACTTC.

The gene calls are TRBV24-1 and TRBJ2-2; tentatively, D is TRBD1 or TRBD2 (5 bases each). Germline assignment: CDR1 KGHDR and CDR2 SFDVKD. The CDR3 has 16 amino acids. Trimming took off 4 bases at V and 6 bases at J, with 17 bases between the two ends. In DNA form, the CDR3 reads TGTGCCACCAGTGACCCGGTAGCGCAGGGCCCCGGGGAGCTGTTTTTT. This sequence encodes CATSDPVAQGPGELFF.

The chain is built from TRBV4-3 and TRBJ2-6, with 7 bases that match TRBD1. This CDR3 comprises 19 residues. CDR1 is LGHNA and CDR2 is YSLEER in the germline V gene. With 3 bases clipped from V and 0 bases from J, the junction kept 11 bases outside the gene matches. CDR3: CASSQARQGSYSGANVLTF. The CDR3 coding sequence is TGCGCCAGCAGCCAGGCGAGACAGGGTAGTTACTCTGGGGCCAACGTCCTGACTTTC.

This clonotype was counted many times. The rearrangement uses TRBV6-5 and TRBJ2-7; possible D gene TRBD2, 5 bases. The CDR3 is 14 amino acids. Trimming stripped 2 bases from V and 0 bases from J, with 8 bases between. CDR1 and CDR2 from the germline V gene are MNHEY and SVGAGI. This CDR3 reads CASSYTGNSYEQYF. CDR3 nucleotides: TGTGCCAGCAGTTACACCGGGAACTCCTACGAGCAGTACTTC.

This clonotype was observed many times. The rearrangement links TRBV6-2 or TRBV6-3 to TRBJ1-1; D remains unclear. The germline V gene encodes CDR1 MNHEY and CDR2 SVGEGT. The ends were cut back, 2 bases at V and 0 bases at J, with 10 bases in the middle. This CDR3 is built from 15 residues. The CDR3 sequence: CASSYRAGMNTEAFF. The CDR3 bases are TGTGCCAGCAGTTACAGGGCAGGCATGAACACTGAAGCTTTCTTT.

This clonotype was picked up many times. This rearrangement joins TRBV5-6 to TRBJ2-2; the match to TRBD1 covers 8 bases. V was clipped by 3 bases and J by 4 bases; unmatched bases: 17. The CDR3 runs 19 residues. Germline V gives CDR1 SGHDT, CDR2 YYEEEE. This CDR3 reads CASSYPWTGSYSSTGELFF. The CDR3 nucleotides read TGTGCCAGCAGCTACCCCTGGACAGGGAGCTACTCCTCCACCGGGGAGCTGTTTTTT.

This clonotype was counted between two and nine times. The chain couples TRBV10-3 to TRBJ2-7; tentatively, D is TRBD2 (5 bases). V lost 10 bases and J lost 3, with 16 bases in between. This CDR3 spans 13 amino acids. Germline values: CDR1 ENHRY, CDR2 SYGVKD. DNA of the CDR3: TGTGCCACCGGGCGGGCCTCCGACTACGAGCAGTACTTC. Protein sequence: CATGRASDYEQYF.

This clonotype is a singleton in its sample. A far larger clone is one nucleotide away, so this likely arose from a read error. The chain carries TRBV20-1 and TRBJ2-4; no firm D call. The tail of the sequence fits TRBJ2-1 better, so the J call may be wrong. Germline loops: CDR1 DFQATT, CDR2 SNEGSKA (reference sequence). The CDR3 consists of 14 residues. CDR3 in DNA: TGCAGTGCTAGAGTGGCAGTCCCTCCCAATGGGCAGTTCTTC. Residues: CSARVAVPPNGQFF.

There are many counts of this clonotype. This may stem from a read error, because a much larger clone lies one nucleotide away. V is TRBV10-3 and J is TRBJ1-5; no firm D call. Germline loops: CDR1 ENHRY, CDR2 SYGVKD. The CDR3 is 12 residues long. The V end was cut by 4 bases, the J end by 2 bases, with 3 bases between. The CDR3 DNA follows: TGTGCCATCAGTGCGGGCAATCAGCCCCAGCATTTT. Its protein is CAISAGNQPQHF.